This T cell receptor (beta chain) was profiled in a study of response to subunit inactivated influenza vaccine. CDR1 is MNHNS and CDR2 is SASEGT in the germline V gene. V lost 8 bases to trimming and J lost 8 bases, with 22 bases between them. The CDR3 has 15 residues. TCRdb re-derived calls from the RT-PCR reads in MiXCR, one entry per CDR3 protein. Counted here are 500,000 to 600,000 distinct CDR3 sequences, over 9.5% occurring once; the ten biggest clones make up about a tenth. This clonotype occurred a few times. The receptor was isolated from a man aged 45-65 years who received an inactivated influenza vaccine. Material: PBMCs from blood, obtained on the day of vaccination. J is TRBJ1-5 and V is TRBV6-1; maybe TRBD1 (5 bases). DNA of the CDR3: TGTGCCAGCCTGCCCGCAGGGACGGGAGGGGAGCCCCAGCATTTT. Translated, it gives CASLPAGTGGEPQHF.